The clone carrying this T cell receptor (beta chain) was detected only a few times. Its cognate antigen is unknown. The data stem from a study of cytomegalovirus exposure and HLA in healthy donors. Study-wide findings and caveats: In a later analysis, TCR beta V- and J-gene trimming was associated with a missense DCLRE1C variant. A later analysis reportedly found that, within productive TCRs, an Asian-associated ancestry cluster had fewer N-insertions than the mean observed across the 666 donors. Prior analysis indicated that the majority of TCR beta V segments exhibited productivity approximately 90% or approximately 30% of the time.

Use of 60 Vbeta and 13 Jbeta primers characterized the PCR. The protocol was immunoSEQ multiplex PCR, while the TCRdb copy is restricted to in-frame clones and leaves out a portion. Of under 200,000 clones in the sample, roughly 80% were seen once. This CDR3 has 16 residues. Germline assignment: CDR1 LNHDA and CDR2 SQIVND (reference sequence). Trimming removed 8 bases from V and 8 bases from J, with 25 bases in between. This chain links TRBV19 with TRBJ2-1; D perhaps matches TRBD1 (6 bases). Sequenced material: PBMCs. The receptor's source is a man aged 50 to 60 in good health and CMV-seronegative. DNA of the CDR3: TGTGCCAGTTCAACCGGGACAAAAGATTTTTCCGATGAGCAGTTCTTC. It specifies CASSTGTKDFSDEQFF.